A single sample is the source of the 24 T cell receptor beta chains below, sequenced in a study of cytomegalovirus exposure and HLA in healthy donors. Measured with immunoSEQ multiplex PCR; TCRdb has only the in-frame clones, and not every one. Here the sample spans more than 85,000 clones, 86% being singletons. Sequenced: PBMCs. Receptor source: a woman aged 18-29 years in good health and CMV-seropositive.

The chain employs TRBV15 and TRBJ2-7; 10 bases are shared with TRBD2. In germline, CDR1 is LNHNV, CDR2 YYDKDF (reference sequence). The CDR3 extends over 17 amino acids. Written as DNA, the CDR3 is TGTGCCACCAGCAGAGGCAGGGGGCAAGTTCGGCTAGCGGGAGCCAATGTC. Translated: CATSRGRGQVRLAGANV.

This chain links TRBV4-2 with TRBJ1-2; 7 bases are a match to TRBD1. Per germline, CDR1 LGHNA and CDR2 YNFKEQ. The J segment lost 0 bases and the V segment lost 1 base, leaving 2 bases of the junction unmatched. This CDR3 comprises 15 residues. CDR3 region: CASSQGDSSNYGYTF. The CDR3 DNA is TGTGCCAGCAGCCAAGGGGACAGTTCTAACTATGGCTACACCTTC.

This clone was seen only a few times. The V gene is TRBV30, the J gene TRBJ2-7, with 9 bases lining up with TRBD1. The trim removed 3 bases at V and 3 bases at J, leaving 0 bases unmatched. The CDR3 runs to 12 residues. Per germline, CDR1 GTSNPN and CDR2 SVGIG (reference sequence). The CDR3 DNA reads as TGTGCCTGGAGGACAGGGGGCTACGAGCAGTACTTC. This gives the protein CAWRTGGYEQYF.

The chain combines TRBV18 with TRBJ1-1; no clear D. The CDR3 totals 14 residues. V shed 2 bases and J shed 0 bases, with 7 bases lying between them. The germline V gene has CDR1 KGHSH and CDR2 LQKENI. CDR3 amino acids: CASSPETLNTEAFF. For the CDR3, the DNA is TGTGCCAGCTCACCAGAGACACTGAACACTGAAGCTTTCTTT.

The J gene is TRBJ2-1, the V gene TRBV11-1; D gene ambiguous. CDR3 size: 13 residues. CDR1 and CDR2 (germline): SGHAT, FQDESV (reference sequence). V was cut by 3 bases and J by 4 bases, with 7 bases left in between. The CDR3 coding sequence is TGTGCCAGCAGCTTTTCTAAATACAATGAGCAGTTCTTC. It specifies CASSFSKYNEQFF.

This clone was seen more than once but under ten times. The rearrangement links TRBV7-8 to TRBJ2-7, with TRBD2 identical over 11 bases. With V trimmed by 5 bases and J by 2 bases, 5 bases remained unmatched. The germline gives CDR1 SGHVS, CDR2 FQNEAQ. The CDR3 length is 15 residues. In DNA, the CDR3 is TGTGCCAGCAGCGTCGGGACTAGCGGCACCTACGAGCAGTACTTC. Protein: CASSVGTSGTYEQYF.

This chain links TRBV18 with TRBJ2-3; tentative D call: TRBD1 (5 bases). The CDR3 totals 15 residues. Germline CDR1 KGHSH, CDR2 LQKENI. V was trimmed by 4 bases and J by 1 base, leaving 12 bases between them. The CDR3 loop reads CASSQGPPGTDTQYF. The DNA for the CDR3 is TGTGCCAGCTCACAGGGGCCCCCCGGCACAGATACGCAGTATTTT.

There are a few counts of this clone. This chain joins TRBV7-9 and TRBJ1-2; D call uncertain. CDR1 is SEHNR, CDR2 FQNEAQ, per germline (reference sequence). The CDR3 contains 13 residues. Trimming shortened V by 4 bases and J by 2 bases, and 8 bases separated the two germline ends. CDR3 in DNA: TGTGCCAGCAGCTCCTTCGAGAACTATGGCTACACCTTC. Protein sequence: CASSSFENYGYTF.

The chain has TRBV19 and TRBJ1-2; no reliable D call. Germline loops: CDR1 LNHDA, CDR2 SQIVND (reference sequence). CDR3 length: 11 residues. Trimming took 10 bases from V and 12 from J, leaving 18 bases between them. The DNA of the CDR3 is TGTGCCACATCGGGAGGGTGGTGGAACACCTTC. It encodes CATSGGWWNTF.

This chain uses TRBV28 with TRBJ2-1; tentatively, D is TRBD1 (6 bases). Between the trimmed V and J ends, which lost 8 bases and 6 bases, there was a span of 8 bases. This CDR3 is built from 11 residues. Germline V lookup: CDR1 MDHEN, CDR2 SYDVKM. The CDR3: CASSGANEQFF. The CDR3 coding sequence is TGTGCCAGCTCAGGGGCCAATGAGCAGTTCTTC.

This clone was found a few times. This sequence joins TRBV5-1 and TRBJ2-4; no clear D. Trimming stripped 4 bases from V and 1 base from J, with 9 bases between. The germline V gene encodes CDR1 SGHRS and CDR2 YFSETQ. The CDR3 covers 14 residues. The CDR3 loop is CASSPNSAKNIQYF. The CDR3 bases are TGCGCCAGCAGCCCCAACAGCGCCAAAAACATTCAGTACTTC.

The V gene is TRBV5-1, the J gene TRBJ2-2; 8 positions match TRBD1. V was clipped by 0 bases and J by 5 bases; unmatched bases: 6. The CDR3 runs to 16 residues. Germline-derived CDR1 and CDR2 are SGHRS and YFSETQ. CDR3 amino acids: CASSLAGQGRTGELFF. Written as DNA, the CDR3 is TGCGCCAGCAGCTTGGCCGGACAGGGAAGGACCGGGGAGCTGTTTTTT.

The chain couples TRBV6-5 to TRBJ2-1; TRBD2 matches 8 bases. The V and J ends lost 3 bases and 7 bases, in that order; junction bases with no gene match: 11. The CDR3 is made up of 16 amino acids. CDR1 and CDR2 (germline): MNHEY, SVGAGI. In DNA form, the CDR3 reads TGTGCCAGCAGTTATGTGCCCGGGAGGGGAGCAAATGAGCAGTTCTTC. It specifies CASSYVPGRGANEQFF.

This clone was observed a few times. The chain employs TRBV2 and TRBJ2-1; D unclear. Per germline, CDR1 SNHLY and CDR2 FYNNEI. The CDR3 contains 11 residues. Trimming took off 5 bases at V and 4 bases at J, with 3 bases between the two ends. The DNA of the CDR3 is TGTGCCAGCAGTCCGTACAATGAGCAGTTCTTC. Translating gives CASSPYNEQFF. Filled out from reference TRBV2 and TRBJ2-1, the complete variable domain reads EPEVTQTPSHQVTQMGQEVILRCVPISNHLYFYWYRQILGQKVEFLVSFYNNEISEKSEIFDDQFSVERPDGSNFTLKIRSTKLEDSAMYFCASSPYNEQFFGPGTRLTVL.

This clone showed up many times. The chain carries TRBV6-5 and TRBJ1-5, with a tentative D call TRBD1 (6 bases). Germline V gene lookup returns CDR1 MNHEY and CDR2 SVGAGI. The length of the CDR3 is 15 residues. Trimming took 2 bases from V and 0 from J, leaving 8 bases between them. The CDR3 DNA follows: TGTGCCAGCAGTTACGGGGGACATAGCAATCAGCCCCAGCATTTT. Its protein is CASSYGGHSNQPQHF.

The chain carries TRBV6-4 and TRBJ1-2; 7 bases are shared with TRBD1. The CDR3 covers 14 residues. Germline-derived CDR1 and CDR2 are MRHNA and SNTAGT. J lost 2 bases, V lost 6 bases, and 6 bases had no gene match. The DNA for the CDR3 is TGTGCCAGCAGGGCGACAGGGTTCAACTATGGCTACACCTTC. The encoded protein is CASRATGFNYGYTF.

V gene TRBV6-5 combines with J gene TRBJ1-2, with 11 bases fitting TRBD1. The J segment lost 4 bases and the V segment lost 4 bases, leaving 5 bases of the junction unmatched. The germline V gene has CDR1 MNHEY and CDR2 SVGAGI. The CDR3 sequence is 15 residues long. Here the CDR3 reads CASSFPGQGVYGYTF. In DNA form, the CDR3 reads TGTGCCAGCAGTTTCCCGGGACAGGGGGTCTATGGCTACACCTTC.

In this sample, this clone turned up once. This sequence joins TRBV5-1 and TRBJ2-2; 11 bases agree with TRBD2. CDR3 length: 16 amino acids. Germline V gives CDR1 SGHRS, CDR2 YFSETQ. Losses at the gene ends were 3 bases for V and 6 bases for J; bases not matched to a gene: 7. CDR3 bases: TGCGCCAGCAGCTCCCTCGGGACTAGCGGAGCCGGGGAGCTGTTTTTT. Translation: CASSSLGTSGAGELFF.

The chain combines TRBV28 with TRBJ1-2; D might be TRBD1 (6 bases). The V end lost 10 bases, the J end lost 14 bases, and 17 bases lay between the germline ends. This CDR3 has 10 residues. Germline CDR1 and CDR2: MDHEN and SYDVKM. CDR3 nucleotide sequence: TGTGCCACCTGGGAGGGGGTGCCTACCTTC. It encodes CATWEGVPTF.

The CDR3 DNA follows: TGTGCCAGCAGTTTAGCGGACAGGGGGGAAGGCTACACCTTC. Protein product: CASSLADRGEGYTF. The genes are TRBV27 and TRBJ1-2; 10 positions match TRBD1. Germline V gene sequence: CDR1 MNHEY, CDR2 SMNVEV (reference sequence). The CDR3 covers 14 residues. J gave up 8 bases and V 2 bases, and 5 bases lay outside the gene matches.

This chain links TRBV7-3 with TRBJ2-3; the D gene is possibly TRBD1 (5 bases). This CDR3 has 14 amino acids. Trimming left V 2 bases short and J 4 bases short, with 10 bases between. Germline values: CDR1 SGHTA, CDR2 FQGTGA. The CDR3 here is CASSLHQGADTQYF. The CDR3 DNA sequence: TGTGCCAGCAGCTTACACCAAGGGGCAGATACGCAGTATTTT.

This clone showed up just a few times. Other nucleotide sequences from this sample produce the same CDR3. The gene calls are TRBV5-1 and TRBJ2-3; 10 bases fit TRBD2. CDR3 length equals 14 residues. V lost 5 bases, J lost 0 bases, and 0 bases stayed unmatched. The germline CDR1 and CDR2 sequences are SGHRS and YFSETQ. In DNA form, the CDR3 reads TGCGCCAGCAGGACTAGCGGGAGCACAGATACGCAGTATTTT. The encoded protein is CASRTSGSTDTQYF.

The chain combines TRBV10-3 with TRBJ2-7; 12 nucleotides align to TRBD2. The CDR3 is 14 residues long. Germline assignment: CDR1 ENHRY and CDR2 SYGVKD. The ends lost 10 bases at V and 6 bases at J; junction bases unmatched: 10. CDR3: CATSPSGGVGEQYF. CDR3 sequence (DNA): TGTGCCACATCTCCTAGCGGGGGGGTCGGCGAGCAGTACTTC.

CDR3 nucleotide sequence: TGTGCCAGCAGCCTAGGAGCGGGAGGGCCGACCTACAATGAGCAGTTCTTC. It codes for CASSLGAGGPTYNEQFF. The V gene is TRBV7-2, the J gene TRBJ2-1; TRBD2 matches at 10 bases. The CDR3 is made up of 17 amino acids. Losses at the gene ends were 5 bases for V and 2 bases for J; bases not matched to a gene: 9. Germline CDR1 is SGHTA and CDR2 is FQGNSA. The full variable domain, rest sourced from reference TRBV7-2 and TRBJ2-1, is GAGVSQSPSNKVTEKGKDVELRCDPISGHTALYWYRQSLGQGLEFLIYFQGNSAPDKSGLPSDRFSAERTGGSVSTLTIQRTQQEDSAVYLCASSLGAGGPTYNEQFFGPGTRLTVL.